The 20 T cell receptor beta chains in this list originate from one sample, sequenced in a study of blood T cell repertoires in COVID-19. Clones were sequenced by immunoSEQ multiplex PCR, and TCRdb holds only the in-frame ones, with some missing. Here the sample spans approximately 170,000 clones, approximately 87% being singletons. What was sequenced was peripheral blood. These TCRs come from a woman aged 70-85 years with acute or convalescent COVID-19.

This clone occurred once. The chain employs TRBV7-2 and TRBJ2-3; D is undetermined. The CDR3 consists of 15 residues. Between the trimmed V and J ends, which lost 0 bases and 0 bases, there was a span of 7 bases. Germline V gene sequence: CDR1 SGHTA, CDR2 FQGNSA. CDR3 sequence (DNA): TGTGCCAGCAGCTTAGCGGGCACCAGCACAGATACGCAGTATTTT. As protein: CASSLAGTSTDTQYF.

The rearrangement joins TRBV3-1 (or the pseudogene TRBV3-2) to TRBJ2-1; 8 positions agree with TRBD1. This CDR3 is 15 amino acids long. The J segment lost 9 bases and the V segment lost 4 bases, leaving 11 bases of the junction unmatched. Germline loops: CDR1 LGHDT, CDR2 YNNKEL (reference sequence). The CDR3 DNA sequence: TGTGCCAGCAGCCCTAGCCCCCAAACAGGGGGTGAGCAGTTCTTC. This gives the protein CASSPSPQTGGEQFF.

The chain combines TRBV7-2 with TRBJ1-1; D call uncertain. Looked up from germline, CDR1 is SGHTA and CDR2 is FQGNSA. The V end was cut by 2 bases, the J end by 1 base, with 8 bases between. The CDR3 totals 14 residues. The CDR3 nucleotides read TGTGCCAGCAGCTTACGGCCAGGGAACACTGAAGCTTTCTTT. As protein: CASSLRPGNTEAFF.

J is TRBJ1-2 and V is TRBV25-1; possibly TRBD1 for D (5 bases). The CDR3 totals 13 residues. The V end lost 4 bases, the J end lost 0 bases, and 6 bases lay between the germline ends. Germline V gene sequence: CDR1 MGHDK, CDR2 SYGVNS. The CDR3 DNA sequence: TGTGCCAGCAGTGTGACAGCTAACTATGGCTACACCTTC. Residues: CASSVTANYGYTF.

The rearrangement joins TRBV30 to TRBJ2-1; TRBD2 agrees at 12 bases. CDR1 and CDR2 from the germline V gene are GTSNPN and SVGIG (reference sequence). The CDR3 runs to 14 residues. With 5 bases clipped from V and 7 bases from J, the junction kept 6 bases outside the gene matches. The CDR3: CAWSTSGGLNEQFF. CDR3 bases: TGTGCCTGGTCCACTAGCGGGGGGCTGAATGAGCAGTTCTTC.

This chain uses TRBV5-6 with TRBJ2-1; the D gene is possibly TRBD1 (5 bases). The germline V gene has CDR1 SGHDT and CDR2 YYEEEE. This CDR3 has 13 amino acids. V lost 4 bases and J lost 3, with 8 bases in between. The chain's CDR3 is CASSGTGYNEQFF. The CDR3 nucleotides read TGTGCCAGCAGCGGCACAGGCTACAATGAGCAGTTCTTC. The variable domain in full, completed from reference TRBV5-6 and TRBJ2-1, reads DAGVTQSPTHLIKTRGQQVTLRCSPKSGHDTVSWYQQALGQGPQFIFQYYEEEERQRGNFPDRFSGHQFPNYSSELNVNALLLGDSALYLCASSGTGYNEQFFGPGTRLTVL.

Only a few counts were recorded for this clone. CDR3 sequence (DNA): TGCGCCAGCAGCCGCGAGAGCTCCTATAATTCACCCCTCCACTTT. Amino acid sequence: CASSRESSYNSPLHF. This sequence joins TRBV4-1 and TRBJ1-6; unclear D gene. From germline, CDR1 is MGHRA and CDR2 YSYEKL. CDR3 size: 15 residues. The V and J ends lost 4 bases and 0 bases respectively, with 7 bases between them.

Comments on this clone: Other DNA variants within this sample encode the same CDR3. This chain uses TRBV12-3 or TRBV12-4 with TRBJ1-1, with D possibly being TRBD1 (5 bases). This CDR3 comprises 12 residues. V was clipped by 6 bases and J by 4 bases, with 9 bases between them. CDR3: CASSSGFTEAFF. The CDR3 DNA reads TGTGCCAGCAGCTCAGGGTTCACTGAAGCTTTCTTT.

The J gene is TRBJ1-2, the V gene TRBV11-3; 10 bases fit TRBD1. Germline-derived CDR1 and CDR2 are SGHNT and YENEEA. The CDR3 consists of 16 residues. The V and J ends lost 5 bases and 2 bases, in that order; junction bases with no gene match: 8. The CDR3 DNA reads TGTGCCAGCAGCCGCGGAGGGACAGGGGCGAACTATGGCTACACCTTC. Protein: CASSRGGTGANYGYTF.

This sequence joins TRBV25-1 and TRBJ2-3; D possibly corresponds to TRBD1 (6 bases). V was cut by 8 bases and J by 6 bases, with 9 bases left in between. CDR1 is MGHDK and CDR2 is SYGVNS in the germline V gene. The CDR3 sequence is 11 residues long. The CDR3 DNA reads TGTGCCAGCCGAAGGGGGGATACGCAGTATTTT. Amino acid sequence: CASRRGDTQYF.

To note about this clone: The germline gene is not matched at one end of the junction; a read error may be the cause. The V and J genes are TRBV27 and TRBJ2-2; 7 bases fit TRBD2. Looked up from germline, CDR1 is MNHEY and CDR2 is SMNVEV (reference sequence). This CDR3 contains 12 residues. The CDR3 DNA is TGTGCCAGCAGTTTTTGGGGAGGGGATCTGTTTTTT. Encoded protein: CASSFWGGDLFF.

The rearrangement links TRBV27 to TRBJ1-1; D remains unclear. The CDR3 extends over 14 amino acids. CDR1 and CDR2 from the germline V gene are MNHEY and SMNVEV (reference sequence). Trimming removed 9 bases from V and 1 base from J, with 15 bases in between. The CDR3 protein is CASKTRAKNTEAFF. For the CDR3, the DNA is TGTGCCAGTAAAACGCGGGCCAAGAACACTGAAGCTTTCTTT.

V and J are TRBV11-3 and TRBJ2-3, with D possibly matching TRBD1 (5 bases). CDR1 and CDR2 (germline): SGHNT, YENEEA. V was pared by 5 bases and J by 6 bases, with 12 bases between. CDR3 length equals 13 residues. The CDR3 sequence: CASSLQGSDTQYF. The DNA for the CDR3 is TGTGCCAGCAGCCTCCAGGGTTCGGATACGCAGTATTTT.

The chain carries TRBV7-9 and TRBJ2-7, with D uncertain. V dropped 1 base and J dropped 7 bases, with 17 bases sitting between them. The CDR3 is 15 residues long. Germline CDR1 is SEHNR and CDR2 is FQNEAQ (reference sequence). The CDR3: CASSLVSRKTSEQYF. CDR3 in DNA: TGTGCCAGCAGCTTAGTTTCCAGGAAAACGAGTGAGCAGTACTTC.

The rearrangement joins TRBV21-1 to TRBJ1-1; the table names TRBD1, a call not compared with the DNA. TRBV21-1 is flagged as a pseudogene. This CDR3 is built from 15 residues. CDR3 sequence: CASSIGTGPNTEAFF. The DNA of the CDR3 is TGTGCCAGCAGCATCGGGACAGGTCCGAACACTGAAGCTTTCTTT.

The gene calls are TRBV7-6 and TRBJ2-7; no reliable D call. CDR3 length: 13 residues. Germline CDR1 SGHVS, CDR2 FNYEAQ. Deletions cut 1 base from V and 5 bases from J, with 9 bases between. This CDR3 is CASSLERSHEQYF. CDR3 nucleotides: TGTGCCAGCAGCTTAGAGCGCAGCCACGAGCAGTACTTC.

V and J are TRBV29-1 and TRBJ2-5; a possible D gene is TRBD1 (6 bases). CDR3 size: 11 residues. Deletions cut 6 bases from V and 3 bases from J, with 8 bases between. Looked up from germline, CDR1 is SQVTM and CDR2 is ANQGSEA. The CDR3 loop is CSVHREETQYF. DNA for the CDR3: TGCAGCGTCCACAGGGAAGAGACCCAGTACTTC.

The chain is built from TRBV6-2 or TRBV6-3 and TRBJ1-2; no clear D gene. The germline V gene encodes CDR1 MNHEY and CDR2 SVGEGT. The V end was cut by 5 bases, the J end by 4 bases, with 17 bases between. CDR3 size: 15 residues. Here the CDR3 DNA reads TGTGCCAGCAGTAAACCCAGTGGGCAGAGCTATGGCTACACCTTC. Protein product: CASSKPSGQSYGYTF.

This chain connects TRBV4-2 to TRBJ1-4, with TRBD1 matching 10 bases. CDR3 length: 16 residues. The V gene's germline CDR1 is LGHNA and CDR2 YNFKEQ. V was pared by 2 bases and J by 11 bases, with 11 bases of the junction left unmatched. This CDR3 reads CASSQPGQGMLGKLFF. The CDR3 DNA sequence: TGTGCCAGCAGCCAACCGGGACAGGGGATGTTAGGCAAACTGTTTTTT.

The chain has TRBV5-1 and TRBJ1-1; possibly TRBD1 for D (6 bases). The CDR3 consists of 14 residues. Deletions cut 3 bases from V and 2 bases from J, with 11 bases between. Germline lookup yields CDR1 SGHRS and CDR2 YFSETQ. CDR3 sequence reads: CASSSRTVNTEAFF. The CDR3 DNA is TGCGCCAGCAGCTCTCGGACAGTTAACACTGAAGCTTTCTTT.